Presented here are 22 T cell receptor beta chains from one specimen sequenced in a study of T-cell memory formation after mild COVID-19. One entry per CDR3 protein results from TCRdb running MiXCR on the 5' RACE reads. The sample consists of under 250,000 distinct CDR3 sequences, 10% to 13% of them appearing once. Sequenced input: PBMCs or a T cell subset sorted from them (not recorded which). The origin of the receptors is a man aged 18 to 30 who had mild COVID-19 (a few samples of this study predate the infection). Cell type and time point are not known.

This chain links TRBV4-2 with TRBJ2-2; TRBD2 is a possible D gene (6 bases). Germline V gene lookup returns CDR1 LGHNA and CDR2 YNFKEQ. CDR3 size: 14 residues. Trimming removed 4 bases from V and 6 bases from J, with 12 bases in between. The CDR3 loop is CASSRRGFPGELFF. In DNA form, the CDR3 reads TGTGCCAGCAGCCGGAGGGGTTTCCCCGGGGAGCTGTTTTTT.

This chain joins TRBV4-1 and TRBJ2-5; TRBD2 matches 9 bases. Germline assignment: CDR1 MGHRA and CDR2 YSYEKL. CDR3 length: 16 residues. J lost 4 bases, V lost 4 bases, and 10 bases had no gene match. For the CDR3, the DNA is TGCGCCAGCAGCCCGTTCAGCGGGGGGAGGAGAGAGACCCAGTACTTC. It encodes CASSPFSGGRRETQYF.

This clonotype was observed a few times. The CDR3 nucleotides read TGTGCCAGCAGCGGGACAGGGCGACAAGAGACCCAGTACTTC. Its protein is CASSGTGRQETQYF. The chain employs TRBV6-2 or TRBV6-3 and TRBJ2-5, with 9 bases matching TRBD1. The CDR3 extends over 14 amino acids. With 6 bases clipped from V and 2 bases from J, the junction kept 4 bases outside the gene matches. Germline V lookup: CDR1 MNHEY, CDR2 SVGEGT.

In its sample, this clonotype was seen a few times. The rearrangement joins TRBV3-1 to TRBJ1-2; D gene unclear. Trimming left V 0 bases short and J 4 bases short, with 9 bases between. The germline CDR1 and CDR2 sequences are LGHDT and YNNKEL (reference sequence). CDR3 size: 14 residues. The CDR3 DNA sequence: TGTGCCAGCAGCCAAGATCATGAGGGCTATGGCTACACCTTC. Its protein product is CASSQDHEGYGYTF.

The chain links TRBV20-1 to TRBJ1-5, with TRBD1 matching 7 bases. The germline V gene encodes CDR1 DFQATT and CDR2 SNEGSKA (reference sequence). Trimming cost V 6 bases and J 12 bases; bases outside gene matches: 14. CDR3 length equals 13 residues. For the CDR3, the DNA is TGCAGTGCCCGGGAAATTAGGGACAGCGACCAGCATTTT. It translates to CSAREIRDSDQHF.

The V and J genes are TRBV12-5 and TRBJ1-2, with TRBD1 matching over 7 bases. The CDR3 sequence is 13 residues long. J gave up 5 bases and V 7 bases, and 7 bases lay outside the gene matches. Germline assignment: CDR1 LGHNT and CDR2 FRNRAP. CDR3 sequence reads: CASAFEGAYGYTF. In DNA, the CDR3 is TGTGCTAGTGCCTTTGAGGGGGCTTATGGCTACACCTTC.

The chain is built from TRBV20-1 and TRBJ2-1; 14 nucleotides align to TRBD2. This CDR3 has 16 residues. Germline lookup yields CDR1 DFQATT and CDR2 SNEGSKA (reference sequence). V was clipped by 5 bases and J by 7 bases; unmatched bases: 10. CDR3 DNA: TGCAGTGCTCTTTCCGGACTAGCGGGGGGTTGGAATGAGCAGTTCTTC. Encoded protein: CSALSGLAGGWNEQFF.

A few counts support this clonotype. The chain combines TRBV20-1 with TRBJ1-2, with 10 bases aligning to TRBD1. This CDR3 is built from 14 residues. Germline V CDR1 and CDR2: DFQATT, SNEGSKA (reference sequence). Trimming took 1 base from V and 4 from J; bases not matched to a gene: 3. The CDR3 here is CSARGQGATYGYTF. In DNA form, the CDR3 reads TGCAGTGCTAGAGGACAGGGGGCGACCTATGGCTACACCTTC.

This clonotype was picked up a small number of times. V gene TRBV7-8 combines with J gene TRBJ2-2, with D uncertain. The ends were cut back, 1 base at V and 0 bases at J, with 12 bases in the middle. This CDR3 spans 17 amino acids. Per the germline V gene, CDR1 is SGHVS and CDR2 is FQNEAQ. The CDR3 DNA reads TGTGCCAGCAGCTTAGGGGTTGGGCAGCCGAACACCGGGGAGCTGTTTTTT. Translating it yields CASSLGVGQPNTGELFF. Full variable domain (remainder filled in from reference TRBV7-8 and TRBJ2-2): GAGVSQSPRYKVAKRGQDVALRCDPISGHVSLFWYQQALGQGPEFLTYFQNEAQLDKSGLPSDRFFAERPEGSVSTLKIQRTQQEDSAVYLCASSLGVGQPNTGELFFGEGSRLTVL.

The table lists this clonotype with a few counts. J is TRBJ1-1 and V is TRBV7-8; no clear D. The V and J ends lost 4 bases and 3 bases respectively, with 9 bases between them. The CDR3 is 13 amino acids. CDR1 SGHVS and CDR2 FQNEAQ come from the germline V gene. CDR3 loop: CASSYPPYTEAFF. CDR3 DNA: TGTGCCAGCAGCTACCCACCGTACACTGAAGCTTTCTTT.

This clonotype occurred many times. The gene calls are TRBV5-1 and TRBJ2-3; 11 nucleotides line up with TRBD2. Germline V gives CDR1 SGHRS, CDR2 YFSETQ. This CDR3 has 16 residues. The trim removed 2 bases at V and 2 bases at J, leaving 4 bases unmatched. The CDR3 protein is CASSFSGGATTDTQYF. CDR3 in DNA: TGCGCCAGCAGCTTTAGCGGGGGGGCCACCACAGATACGCAGTATTTT.

The gene calls are TRBV7-9 and TRBJ1-2; the D gene is possibly TRBD1 (6 bases). Trimming removed 5 bases at V and 8 bases at J, with 15 bases between. The germline V gene has CDR1 SEHNR and CDR2 FQNEAQ (reference sequence). CDR3 length: 13 amino acids. The CDR3 loop is CASSTTGGRGYTF. In DNA form, the CDR3 reads TGTGCCAGCAGCACCACGGGGGGCCGCGGCTACACCTTC. Full variable domain (outside the CDR3, taken from reference TRBV7-9 and TRBJ1-2): DTGVSQNPRHKITKRGQNVTFRCDPISEHNRLYWYRQTLGQGPEFLTYFQNEAQLEKSRLLSDRFSAERPKGSFSTLEIQRTEQGDSAMYLCASSTTGGRGYTFGSGTRLTVV.

V is TRBV12-3 or TRBV12-4 and J is TRBJ1-1, with TRBD1 as a possible D gene (5 bases). Trimming removed 4 bases from V and 11 bases from J, with 23 bases in between. The CDR3 extends over 15 amino acids. CDR3 DNA sequence: TGTGCCAGCAGTTCCCGCAGGGCAGGTTCTGATAAGGCTTTCTTT. Its protein is CASSSRRAGSDKAFF.

The sample holds a few counts of this clonotype. The chain combines TRBV5-1 with TRBJ2-1; the match to TRBD2 covers 9 bases. The germline V gene encodes CDR1 SGHRS and CDR2 YFSETQ. After removal of 5 bases from V and 9 bases from J, the junction contained 12 bases not matched to a gene. This CDR3 spans 15 amino acids. CDR3 region: CASRLPAGGGGEQFF. CDR3 coding DNA: TGCGCCAGCAGACTGCCAGCGGGGGGCGGCGGTGAGCAGTTCTTC.

V usage is TRBV7-2 and J usage is TRBJ2-5; TRBD2 agrees at 7 bases. Germline V CDR1 and CDR2: SGHTA, FQGNSA. Unmatched junction bases numbered 12, after V lost 7 bases and J lost 4 bases. This CDR3 is built from 15 residues. Here the CDR3 reads CASNSGTNGIETQYF. CDR3 nucleotide sequence: TGTGCCAGCAACTCCGGGACTAATGGAATAGAGACCCAGTACTTC.

The chain couples TRBV6-2 or TRBV6-3 to TRBJ2-6, with 7 nucleotides matching TRBD1. J gave up 0 bases and V 6 bases, and 5 bases lay outside the gene matches. The germline V gene encodes CDR1 MNHEY and CDR2 SVGEGT. The CDR3 consists of 16 residues. CDR3 sequence reads: CASSGTVPSGANVLTF. The CDR3 nucleotides read TGTGCCAGCAGCGGGACAGTCCCCTCTGGGGCCAACGTCCTGACTTTC.

The V gene is TRBV11-2, the J gene TRBJ2-3; 9 nucleotides agree with TRBD2. In germline, CDR1 is SGHAT, CDR2 FQNNGV. CDR3 length equals 16 residues. With V trimmed by 6 bases and J by 2 bases, 9 bases remained unmatched. In DNA form, the CDR3 reads TGTGCCAGCAGAACCGGGACTAGCTATGTCACAGATACGCAGTATTTT. Its protein is CASRTGTSYVTDTQYF.

This clonotype was recorded a few times. This chain uses TRBV5-8 with TRBJ2-7, with D tentatively TRBD1 (6 bases). Trimming shortened V by 7 bases and J by 2 bases, and 10 bases separated the two germline ends. CDR1 SGHTS and CDR2 YDEGEE come from the germline V gene. The CDR3 spans 12 residues. The chain's CDR3 is CASRQEAYEQYF. The CDR3 nucleotides are TGTGCCAGCCGACAGGAGGCCTACGAGCAGTACTTC.

This clonotype occurred many times. The rearrangement uses TRBV19 and TRBJ2-7; D not certain. Germline assignment: CDR1 LNHDA and CDR2 SQIVND (reference sequence). This CDR3 spans 12 amino acids. V was pared by 9 bases and J by 4 bases, with 13 bases between. The DNA for the CDR3 is TGTGCCAGGAAGAGTGACGGGTACGAGCAGTACGTC. It is translated as CARKSDGYEQYV.

The sample holds many counts of this clonotype. The chain has TRBV5-1 and TRBJ1-4; D not certain. V was pared by 7 bases and J by 3 bases, with 13 bases between. The length of the CDR3 is 14 residues. Germline lookup yields CDR1 SGHRS and CDR2 YFSETQ. In nucleotides, the CDR3 is TGCGCCAGCGGCGTCGGCTCGGCTAATGAAAAACTGTTTTTT. It encodes CASGVGSANEKLFF.

This clonotype occurred a few times. This chain uses TRBV7-2 with TRBJ1-1; D remains unclear. CDR1 SGHTA and CDR2 FQGNSA come from the germline V gene. CDR3 length: 15 residues. V lost 5 bases and J lost 1, with 14 bases in between. The DNA for the CDR3 is TGTGCCAGCAGCCCTCCGGGCTACCAGAACACTGAAGCTTTCTTT. Its translation: CASSPPGYQNTEAFF.

Only a few counts were recorded for this clonotype. The chain couples TRBV7-2 to TRBJ2-3, with a possible D match to TRBD1 (6 bases). The CDR3 is made up of 14 amino acids. The V end was cut by 4 bases, the J end by 4 bases, with 12 bases between. Germline CDR1 is SGHTA and CDR2 is FQGNSA. The CDR3: CASSSLQGSDTQYF. The CDR3 coding sequence is TGTGCCAGCAGCTCCCTACAGGGTTCAGATACGCAGTATTTT. Drawing the rest from reference TRBV7-2 and TRBJ2-3, the complete variable domain is GAGVSQSPSNKVTEKGKDVELRCDPISGHTALYWYRQSLGQGLEFLIYFQGNSAPDKSGLPSDRFSAERTGGSVSTLTIQRTQQEDSAVYLCASSSLQGSDTQYFGPGTRLTVL.